This T cell receptor beta chain was recorded in a study of PD-L1 blockade in urothelial cancer. Study summary: Patients' atezolizumab regimen, 1,200 mg intravenously every 3 weeks, began around 2014. Bladder-origin urothelial cancer in males described about 90% of the 29 patients.

Using immunoSEQ multiplex PCR, the repertoire was profiled, and TCRdb retains in-frame clones only, with some absent. The sample has fewer than 65,000 clones; 80% to 90% are singletons. About this clone itself: Its matching antigen is unknown.

Germline V lookup: CDR1 MNHEY, CDR2 SVGAGI. V lost 7 bases and J lost 2, with 14 bases in between. The CDR3 contains 15 residues. The sample's time point: pretreatment peripheral blood. Locally advanced or metastatic urothelial carcinoma was diagnosed in the patients. General study results and limits: Pretreatment peripheral blood TCR clonality that fell below the median predicted better survival among the patients studied.

The chain is built from TRBV6-5 and TRBJ2-2; perhaps TRBD1 as D (6 bases). The origin of this receptor is an older man with urothelial cancer. The sequenced sample was PBMCs, obtained around atezolizumab (anti-PD-L1) treatment. CDR3 residues: CASTRDTVNTGELFF. As DNA, the CDR3 is TGTGCCAGCACCCGGGACACCGTAAACACCGGGGAGCTGTTTTTT.